These 27 T cell receptor beta chains were sequenced from one sample in a study of blood T cell repertoires in COVID-19. Data came from immunoSEQ multiplex PCR; TCRdb stores just in-frame clones and leaves some out. Of about 170,000 clones detected, approximately 79% appear once; the ten largest clones hold over 15%. Sequencing was carried out using PBMCs or T cells enriched from blood (not recorded which). Receptors were obtained from a woman in her 70s in a cohort exposed to, infected with or recovered from COVID-19 (not recorded which).

The V and J genes are TRBV12-3 or TRBV12-4 and TRBJ1-4; D not resolved. The CDR3 loop spans 13 amino acids. The V end was cut by 6 bases, the J end by 4 bases, with 9 bases between. CDR3 loop: CASSYQVNEKLFF. As DNA, the CDR3 is TGTGCCAGCAGCTACCAGGTTAATGAAAAACTGTTTTTT.

A word on this clone: One end of the junction is discordant with germline, which a read error may explain. The chain has TRBV7-2 and TRBJ1-1, with D uncertain. CDR3 size: 14 residues. Germline V gene lookup returns CDR1 SGHTA and CDR2 FQGNSA. The CDR3 DNA is TGTGTCAGCAGCTTAATTGGCGGATACACTGAAGCTTTCTTT. The encoded protein is CVSSLIGGYTEAFF.

This clone was recorded a few times. V usage is TRBV11-3 and J usage is TRBJ2-3, with TRBD2 matching over 7 bases. Trimming took 3 bases from V and 2 from J; bases not matched to a gene: 11. There are 17 residues in the CDR3. The germline gives CDR1 SGHNT, CDR2 YENEEA. The CDR3 reads CASSLSTLAGPTDTQYF. The CDR3, as DNA: TGTGCCAGCAGCTTGTCGACGTTAGCGGGTCCCACAGATACGCAGTATTTT.

This chain links TRBV7-9 with TRBJ2-7; tentative D call: TRBD1 (6 bases). Trimming left V 5 bases short and J 3 bases short, with 11 bases between. CDR3 length: 13 residues. The germline V gene has CDR1 SEHNR and CDR2 FQNEAQ (reference sequence). CDR3 loop: CASSPTGSYEQYF. The CDR3 region has the DNA TGTGCCAGCAGCCCCACAGGGAGCTACGAGCAGTACTTC.

This rearrangement joins TRBV3-1 (or the pseudogene TRBV3-2) to TRBJ2-3; TRBD1 aligns across 8 bases. CDR3 length: 18 residues. The germline gives CDR1 LGHDT, CDR2 YNNKEL (reference sequence). Trimming cost V 3 bases and J 5 bases; bases outside gene matches: 16. The CDR3: CASSQDPTRTGLVDTQYF. The DNA for the CDR3 is TGTGCCAGCAGCCAGGACCCGACCCGGACAGGGTTAGTAGATACGCAGTATTTT.

CDR3 sequence: CASAGLNTGELFF. The DNA of the CDR3 is TGTGCCAGCGCCGGACTTAACACCGGGGAGCTGTTTTTT. The chain links TRBV28 to TRBJ2-2; a weak D match, TRBD2 (5 bases). V dropped 8 bases and J dropped 2 bases, with 9 bases sitting between them. CDR1 and CDR2 from the germline V gene are MDHEN and SYDVKM. The CDR3 runs 13 residues. Based on the CDR3 plus reference TRBV28 and TRBJ2-2, the full variable domain is DVKVTQSSRYLVKRTGEKVFLECVQDMDHENMFWYRQDPGLGLRLIYFSYDVKMKEKGDIPEGYSVSREKKERFSLILESASTNQTSMYLCASAGLNTGELFFGEGSRLTVL.

A remark on this clone: In the same sample, other DNA sequences code for this CDR3. The CDR3 protein is CASSLGQGDEQYF. CDR3 coding DNA: TGTGCCAGCAGCCTAGGACAGGGTGACGAGCAGTACTTC. The gene calls are TRBV11-2 and TRBJ2-7; 8 nucleotides line up with TRBD1. Germline CDR1 and CDR2: SGHAT and FQNNGV. The CDR3 covers 13 residues. V lost 5 bases and J lost 5; bases outside the gene matches: 5.

This chain joins TRBV5-1 and TRBJ1-3, with D possibly being TRBD1 (5 bases). The length of the CDR3 is 15 residues. The V end lost 3 bases, the J end lost 4 bases, and 14 bases lay between the germline ends. Germline V gene data show CDR1 as SGHRS and CDR2 as YFSETQ. This chain's CDR3 is CASSSIGTTGNTIYF. CDR3 nucleotides: TGCGCCAGCAGCTCAATAGGGACTACCGGAAACACCATATATTTT. The full variable domain, in which reference TRBV5-1 and TRBJ1-3 provide the parts outside the CDR3, is KAGVTQTPRYLIKTRGQQVTLSCSPISGHRSVSWYQQTPGQGLQFLFEYFSETQRNKGNFPGRFSGRQFSNSRSEMNVSTLELGDSALYLCASSSIGTTGNTIYFGEGSWLTVV.

The V and J genes are TRBV7-3 and TRBJ1-5; no reliable D call. The V end lost 7 bases, the J end lost 9 bases, and 34 bases lay between the germline ends. The CDR3 runs to 19 residues. Germline lookup yields CDR1 SGHTA and CDR2 FQGTGA. In nucleotides, the CDR3 is TGTGCCAGCACCGTACCGTCATACTTGCCCCGGGAGCAGACTCGGCCCCAGCATTTT. Protein: CASTVPSYLPREQTRPQHF.

Notes on this clone: Other DNA sequences within the sample encode an identical CDR3. In DNA, the CDR3 is TGTGCCAGCAGCCGGGGCACAGATACGCAGTATTTT. Translation gives CASSRGTDTQYF. V and J are TRBV12-3 or TRBV12-4 and TRBJ2-3, with unresolved D. This CDR3 has 12 residues. The V and J ends lost 6 bases and 1 base respectively, with 5 bases between them.

J is TRBJ2-7 and V is TRBV28, with TRBD2 matching over 7 bases. Germline assignment: CDR1 MDHEN and CDR2 SYDVKM. This CDR3 contains 15 residues. V shed 6 bases, J shed 0 bases, and the junction held 8 bases outside the gene matches. This CDR3 is CASRRRAGSSYEQYF. DNA of the CDR3: TGTGCCAGCAGACGGCGAGCGGGGAGCTCCTACGAGCAGTACTTC.

In this sample, this clone turned up a few times. The identical CDR3 is also encoded by other nucleotide sequences in the sample. The rearrangement links TRBV5-1 to TRBJ2-7; D may be TRBD2 (5 bases). The CDR3 totals 13 residues. V was shortened by 1 base and J by 2 bases, with 7 bases between the two germline ends. Germline V gives CDR1 SGHRS, CDR2 YFSETQ. CDR3 residues: CASSLTGTYEQYF. CDR3 coding DNA: TGCGCCAGCAGCTTGACGGGAACCTACGAGCAGTACTTC.

The rearrangement links TRBV6-6 to TRBJ2-5; the match to TRBD2 covers 13 bases. V lost 8 bases and J lost 7; bases outside the gene matches: 7. CDR1 is MNHNY and CDR2 is SVGAGI in the germline V gene (reference sequence). The CDR3 covers 14 residues. The DNA for the CDR3 is TGTGCCAGCTCACTAGCGGGAGGGCGGGGGACCCAGTACTTC. It codes for CASSLAGGRGTQYF.

The chain is built from TRBV12-5 and TRBJ2-1; TRBD2 agrees at 11 bases. With V trimmed by 3 bases and J by 3 bases, 4 bases remained unmatched. The CDR3 spans 16 residues. The V gene's germline CDR1 is LGHNT and CDR2 FRNRAP. The chain's CDR3 is CASGFVAGGDYNEQFF. In nucleotides, the CDR3 is TGTGCTAGTGGTTTCGTAGCGGGAGGGGACTACAATGAGCAGTTCTTC.

The chain links TRBV2 to TRBJ2-5, with D possibly TRBD2 on 6 matching bases. V lost 0 bases and J lost 4, with 12 bases in between. The V gene's germline CDR1 is SNHLY and CDR2 FYNNEI. The CDR3 is 15 residues long. CDR3: CASSEAGGLGETQYF. As DNA, the CDR3 is TGTGCCAGCAGTGAAGCGGGGGGTCTGGGAGAGACCCAGTACTTC. The full variable domain, rest sourced from reference TRBV2 and TRBJ2-5, is EPEVTQTPSHQVTQMGQEVILRCVPISNHLYFYWYRQILGQKVEFLVSFYNNEISEKSEIFDDQFSVERPDGSNFTLKIRSTKLEDSAMYFCASSEAGGLGETQYFGPGTRLLVL.

This clone appeared a few times. The rearrangement links TRBV6-2 or TRBV6-3 to TRBJ2-7; 9 positions match TRBD1. The CDR3 runs 13 residues. Germline trimming cut 6 bases from V and 5 bases from J; bases unmatched to any gene: 5. Germline CDR1 MNHEY, CDR2 SVGEGT. CDR3 sequence (DNA): TGTGCCAGCAGACCTACAGGGGGCGACGAGCAGTACTTC. This sequence encodes CASRPTGGDEQYF.

This chain links TRBV3-1 (or the pseudogene TRBV3-2) with TRBJ2-7; tentatively, D is TRBD2 (7 bases). The CDR3 has 14 amino acids. Germline V lookup: CDR1 LGHDT, CDR2 YNNKEL (reference sequence). Trimming pared 1 base from V and 7 bases from J, leaving 14 bases between. The CDR3 reads CASSQGGGRLEQYF. The CDR3 DNA follows: TGTGCCAGCAGCCAAGGGGGGGGGCGTCTTGAGCAGTACTTC.

CDR3 DNA sequence: TGTGCCACCAGTGATTACAGGGATGGCTACACCTTC. Translating it yields CATSDYRDGYTF. The chain carries TRBV24-1 and TRBJ1-2, with a tentative D call TRBD1 (6 bases). Germline-derived CDR1 and CDR2 are KGHDR and SFDVKD. V dropped 2 bases and J dropped 6 bases, with 6 bases sitting between them. This CDR3 is 12 amino acids long.

V and J are TRBV28 and TRBJ1-1; TRBD1 matches 7 bases. The CDR3 consists of 14 residues. V dropped 6 bases and J dropped 7; count of bases not matched to a gene: 11. Germline CDR1 reads MDHEN; CDR2 reads SYDVKM. The DNA of the CDR3 is TGTGCCAGCAGACCTGGGACAGTCCTTAATGAAGCTTTCTTT. This sequence encodes CASRPGTVLNEAFF.

The gene calls are TRBV19 and TRBJ1-5; no firm D call. CDR1 LNHDA and CDR2 SQIVND come from the germline V gene (reference sequence). The length of the CDR3 is 17 residues. The V gene lost 7 bases and the J gene lost 0 bases, with 19 bases spanning the gap. As DNA, the CDR3 is TGTGCCAGTACGAGATCTTCCGAATTTTATAGCAATCAGCCCCAGCATTTT. Protein product: CASTRSSEFYSNQPQHF.

The rearrangement joins TRBV5-1 to TRBJ2-7, with TRBD2 identical over 10 bases. This CDR3 region has 16 residues. With 4 bases clipped from V and 7 bases from J, the junction kept 14 bases outside the gene matches. Per the germline V gene, CDR1 is SGHRS and CDR2 is YFSETQ. The CDR3 DNA follows: TGCGCCAGCAGCAGAGCTAGCGGGAGCACCCTGGGAGAGCAGTACTTC. Its protein product is CASSRASGSTLGEQYF.

The V gene is TRBV5-4, the J gene TRBJ1-2; D might be TRBD1 (6 bases). This CDR3 contains 14 residues. CDR1 and CDR2 from the germline V gene are SGHNT and YYREEE (reference sequence). V was trimmed by 3 bases and J by 9 bases, leaving 18 bases between them. CDR3 DNA sequence: TGTGCCAGCAGCTCTTTAGAGGGGGTAGTTAGCTACACCTTC. This translates into CASSSLEGVVSYTF.

This clone was observed a few times. The J gene is TRBJ1-2, the V gene TRBV5-4; 7 nucleotides align to TRBD1. Germline lookup yields CDR1 SGHNT and CDR2 YYREEE (reference sequence). The V and J ends lost 3 bases and 3 bases, in that order; junction bases with no gene match: 5. The CDR3 is 14 residues long. The CDR3 nucleotides are TGTGCCAGCAGCTCGCCGACAGGGCACTATGGCTACACCTTC. This sequence encodes CASSSPTGHYGYTF.

Ten or more counts support this clone. The V and J genes are TRBV27 and TRBJ2-2; 8 bases align to TRBD1. Germline values: CDR1 MNHEY, CDR2 SMNVEV (reference sequence). The CDR3 is 14 residues long. J gave up 6 bases and V 6 bases, and 6 bases lay outside the gene matches. Here the CDR3 reads CASSRTGLAGELFF. As DNA, the CDR3 is TGTGCCAGCAGCCGGACAGGGTTGGCCGGGGAGCTGTTTTTT.

The chain combines TRBV2 with TRBJ1-5; 8 nucleotides agree with TRBD1. J was trimmed by 7 bases and V by 3 bases; bases with no gene match: 5. Per germline, CDR1 SNHLY and CDR2 FYNNEI. The CDR3 loop spans 14 amino acids. CDR3 nucleotides: TGTGCCAGCAGTGAGCAGGGGGCCGAGCAGCCCCAGCATTTT. It is translated as CASSEQGAEQPQHF.

This chain joins TRBV18 and TRBJ2-3; 11 positions agree with TRBD2. There are 16 residues in the CDR3. The germline V gene encodes CDR1 KGHSH and CDR2 LQKENI. Germline trimming cut 6 bases from V and 3 bases from J; bases unmatched to any gene: 8. CDR3 DNA: TGTGCCAGCTCCCCCCCGGGACTAGCGGCGACAGATACGCAGTATTTT. Translated: CASSPPGLAATDTQYF.

V gene TRBV2 combines with J gene TRBJ2-2; 7 positions match TRBD1. Germline CDR1 SNHLY, CDR2 FYNNEI. V gave up 5 bases and J gave up 13 bases; unmatched junction bases: 4. The CDR3 totals 11 residues. The CDR3 region has the DNA TGTGCCAGCAGTACACAGGGGCGGCTGTTTTTT. It codes for CASSTQGRLFF.